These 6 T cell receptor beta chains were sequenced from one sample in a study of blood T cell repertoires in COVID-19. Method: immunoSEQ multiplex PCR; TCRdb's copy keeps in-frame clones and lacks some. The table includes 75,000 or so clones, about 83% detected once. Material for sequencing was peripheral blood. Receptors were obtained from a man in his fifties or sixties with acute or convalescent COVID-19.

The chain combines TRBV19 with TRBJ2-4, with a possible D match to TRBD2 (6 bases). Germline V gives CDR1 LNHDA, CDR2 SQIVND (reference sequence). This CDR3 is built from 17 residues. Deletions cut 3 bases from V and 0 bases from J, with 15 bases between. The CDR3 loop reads CASSIPVGGAAKNIQYF. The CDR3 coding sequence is TGTGCCAGTAGTATTCCCGTCGGCGGGGCAGCCAAAAACATTCAGTACTTC.

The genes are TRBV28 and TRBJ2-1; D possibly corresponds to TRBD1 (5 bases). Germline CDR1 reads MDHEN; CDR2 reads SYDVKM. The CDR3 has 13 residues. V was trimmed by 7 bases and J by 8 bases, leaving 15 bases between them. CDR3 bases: TGTGCCAGCACCCAGGCAGGGCCTGATGAGCAGTTCTTC. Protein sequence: CASTQAGPDEQFF.

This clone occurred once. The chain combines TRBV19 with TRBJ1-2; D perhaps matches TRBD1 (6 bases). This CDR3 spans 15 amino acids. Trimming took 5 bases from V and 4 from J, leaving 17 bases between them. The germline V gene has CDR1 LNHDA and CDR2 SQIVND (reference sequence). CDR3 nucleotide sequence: TGTGCCAGTAGTTCACTTCAGGGGAACAGCTATGGCTACACCTTC. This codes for CASSSLQGNSYGYTF.

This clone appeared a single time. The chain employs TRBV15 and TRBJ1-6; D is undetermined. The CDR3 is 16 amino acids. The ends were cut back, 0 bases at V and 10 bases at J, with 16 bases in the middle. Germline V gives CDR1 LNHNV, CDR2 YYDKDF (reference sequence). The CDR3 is CATSRDLERRGSPLHF. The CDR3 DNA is TGTGCCACCAGCAGAGATCTAGAACGGCGAGGGTCACCCCTCCACTTT.

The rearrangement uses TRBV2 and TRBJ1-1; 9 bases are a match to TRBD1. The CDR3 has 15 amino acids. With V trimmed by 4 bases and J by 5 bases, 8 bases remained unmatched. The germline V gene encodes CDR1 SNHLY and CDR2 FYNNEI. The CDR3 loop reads CASSGQGVERTEAFF. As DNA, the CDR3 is TGTGCCAGCAGTGGACAGGGGGTGGAACGGACTGAAGCTTTCTTT.

CDR3 region: CASSRQGGTGELFF. The CDR3 nucleotides are TGTGCCAGCAGCCGCCAGGGTGGAACCGGGGAGCTGTTTTTT. V and J are TRBV9 and TRBJ2-2, with a tentative D call TRBD1 (5 bases). CDR3 length: 14 residues. V gave up 4 bases and J gave up 5 bases, with 12 bases separating them. From germline, CDR1 is SGDLS and CDR2 YYNGEE.